The present entry profiles one T cell receptor beta chain with its context. Its target is not known. A single base separates this from a much larger clone, so it may be a read error. HTBI primers from iRepertoire and Arm-PCR of CDR3 regions yielded the TCR beta libraries. From the multiplex PCR reads, TCRdb called clonotypes with MiXCR, one entry per CDR3 protein. The table lists 300,000 to 400,000 distinct CDR3 sequences, around 15% of them singletons. The sample belongs to a study of regulatory T cells in long-lasting Graves disease. The study's findings and limits: Persistent disease favored TRBV28, TRBJ1-2 and TRBJ2-5.

CDR1 MNHEY and CDR2 SMNVEV come from the germline V gene (reference sequence). There are 15 residues in the CDR3. Time point noted: newly diagnosed GD, antithyroid drugs for less than 3 months. Extracted RNA from PBMCs served as the source of the TCR library. The TCR sequence derives from a female donor with Graves disease. This rearrangement joins TRBV27 to TRBJ2-7; 10 nucleotides align to TRBD2. Sequencing used peripheral blood mononuclear cells (PBMCs), obtained at new diagnosis, from a patient treated with antithyroid drugs. This CDR3 is CASSSPLAGADEKYF. DNA for the CDR3: TGTGCCAGCAGTTCCCCTCTAGCGGGAGCGGACGAGAAGTACTTC.